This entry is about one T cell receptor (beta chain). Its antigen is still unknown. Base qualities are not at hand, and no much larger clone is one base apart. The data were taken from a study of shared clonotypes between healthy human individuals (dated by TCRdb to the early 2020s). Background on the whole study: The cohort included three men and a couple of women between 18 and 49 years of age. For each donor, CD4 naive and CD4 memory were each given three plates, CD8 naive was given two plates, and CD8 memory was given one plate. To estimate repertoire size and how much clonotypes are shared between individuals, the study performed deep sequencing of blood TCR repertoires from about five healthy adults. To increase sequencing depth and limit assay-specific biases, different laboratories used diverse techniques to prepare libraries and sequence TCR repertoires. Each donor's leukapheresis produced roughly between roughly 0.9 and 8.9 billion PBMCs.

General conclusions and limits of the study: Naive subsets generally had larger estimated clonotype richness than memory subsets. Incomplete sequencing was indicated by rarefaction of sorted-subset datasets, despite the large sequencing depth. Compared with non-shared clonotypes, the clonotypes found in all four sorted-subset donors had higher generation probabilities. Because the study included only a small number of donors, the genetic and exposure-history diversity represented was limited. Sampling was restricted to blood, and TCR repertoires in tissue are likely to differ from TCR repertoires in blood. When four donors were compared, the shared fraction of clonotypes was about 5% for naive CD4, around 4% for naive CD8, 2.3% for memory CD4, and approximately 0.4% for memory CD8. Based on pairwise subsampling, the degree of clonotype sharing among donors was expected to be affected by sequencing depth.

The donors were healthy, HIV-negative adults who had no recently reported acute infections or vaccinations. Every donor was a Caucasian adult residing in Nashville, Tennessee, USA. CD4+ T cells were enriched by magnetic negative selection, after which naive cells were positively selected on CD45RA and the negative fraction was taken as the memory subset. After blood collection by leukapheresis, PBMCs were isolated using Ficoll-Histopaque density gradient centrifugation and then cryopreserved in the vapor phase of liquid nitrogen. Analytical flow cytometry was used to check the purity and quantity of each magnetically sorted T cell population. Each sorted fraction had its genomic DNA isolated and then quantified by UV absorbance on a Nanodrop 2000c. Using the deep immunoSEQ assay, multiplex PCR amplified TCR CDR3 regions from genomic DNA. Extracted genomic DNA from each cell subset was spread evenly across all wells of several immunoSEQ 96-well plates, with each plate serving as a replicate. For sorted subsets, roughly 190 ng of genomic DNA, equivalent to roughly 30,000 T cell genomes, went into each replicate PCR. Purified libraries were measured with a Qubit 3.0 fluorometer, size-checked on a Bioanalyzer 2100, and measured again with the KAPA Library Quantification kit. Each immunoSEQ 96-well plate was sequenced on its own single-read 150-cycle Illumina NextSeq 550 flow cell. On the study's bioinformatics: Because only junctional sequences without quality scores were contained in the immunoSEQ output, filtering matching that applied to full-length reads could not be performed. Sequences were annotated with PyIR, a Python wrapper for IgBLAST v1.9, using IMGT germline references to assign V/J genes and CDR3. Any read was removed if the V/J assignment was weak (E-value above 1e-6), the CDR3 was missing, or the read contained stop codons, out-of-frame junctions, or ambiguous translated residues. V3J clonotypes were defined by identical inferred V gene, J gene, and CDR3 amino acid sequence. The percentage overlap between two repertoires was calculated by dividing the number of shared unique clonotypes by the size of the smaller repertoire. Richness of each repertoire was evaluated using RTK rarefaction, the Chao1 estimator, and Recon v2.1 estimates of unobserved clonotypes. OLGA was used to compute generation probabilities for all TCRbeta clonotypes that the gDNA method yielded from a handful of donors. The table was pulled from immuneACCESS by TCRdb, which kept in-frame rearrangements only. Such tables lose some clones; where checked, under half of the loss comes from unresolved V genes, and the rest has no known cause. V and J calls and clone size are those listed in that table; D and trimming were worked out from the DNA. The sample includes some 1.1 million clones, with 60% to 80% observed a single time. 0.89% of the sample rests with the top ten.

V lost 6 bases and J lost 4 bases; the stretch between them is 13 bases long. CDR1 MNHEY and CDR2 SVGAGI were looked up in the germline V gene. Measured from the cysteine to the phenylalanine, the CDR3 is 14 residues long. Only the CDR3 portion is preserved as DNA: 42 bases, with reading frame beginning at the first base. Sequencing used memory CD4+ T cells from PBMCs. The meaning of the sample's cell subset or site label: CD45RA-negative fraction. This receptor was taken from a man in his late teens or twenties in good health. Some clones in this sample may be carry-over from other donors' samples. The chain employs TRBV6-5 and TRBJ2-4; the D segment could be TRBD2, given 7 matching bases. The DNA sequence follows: TGTGCCAGCAGGGGGGGGCAGTTGAAAAACATTCAGTACTTC. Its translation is CASRGGQLKNIQYF.